Detailed here is one T cell receptor beta chain. TCRdb keeps only in-frame clones here, not all; method: immunoSEQ multiplex PCR. Here the sample spans 410,000 or so clones, about nine tenths being singletons. The treatment here: 19 received Ad26.COV2.S at low or high dose, single or two shots; about 5 received placebo; per-sample allocation not given. The samples were gathered on day 63 after the first injection of vaccine or placebo. This sample is part of a study of Ad26.COV2.S vaccination and SARS-CoV-2 variants. Study-level information: By the intramuscular route, Ad26.COV2.S was given once, or twice 56 days apart.

V lost 7 bases and J lost 4, with 6 bases in between. The CDR3 runs to 10 residues. Germline lookup yields CDR1 SQVTM and CDR2 ANQGSEA. Sample: peripheral blood, taken in a trial of Ad26.COV2.S vaccine versus placebo. The TCR was taken from a person between 18 and 65 years old who received the Ad26.COV2.S COVID-19 vaccine or a placebo. The chain recombines TRBV29-1 with TRBJ2-3; D is unclear. The CDR3 DNA is TGCAGCGCTGGGGCAGATACGCAGTATTTT. Translated, it gives CSAGADTQYF.